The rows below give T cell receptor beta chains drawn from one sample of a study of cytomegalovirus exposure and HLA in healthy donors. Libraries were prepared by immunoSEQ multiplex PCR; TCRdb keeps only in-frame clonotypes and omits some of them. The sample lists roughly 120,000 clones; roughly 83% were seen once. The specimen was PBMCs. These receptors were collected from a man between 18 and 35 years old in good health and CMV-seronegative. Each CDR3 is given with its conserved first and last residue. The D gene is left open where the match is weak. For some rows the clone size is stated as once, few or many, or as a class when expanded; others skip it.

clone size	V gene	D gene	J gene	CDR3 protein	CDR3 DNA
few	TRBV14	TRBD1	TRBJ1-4	CASSHLTGLNEKLFF	TGTGCCAGCAGCCACTTGACAGGGCTTAATGAAAAACTGTTTTTT
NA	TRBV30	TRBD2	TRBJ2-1	CAWSWSSGINEQFF	TGTGCCTGGAGTTGGTCTAGCGGAATCAATGAGCAGTTCTTC
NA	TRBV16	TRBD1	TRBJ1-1	CASSQSAQGEDAEAFF	TGTGCCAGCAGCCAATCCGCACAGGGGGAAGACGCTGAAGCTTTCTTT
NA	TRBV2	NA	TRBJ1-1	CASTTGQNTEAFF	TGTGCCAGCACTACGGGTCAGAACACTGAAGCTTTCTTT
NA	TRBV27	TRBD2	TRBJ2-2	CASRTLAGGPSGELFF	TGTGCCAGCAGGACCCTAGCGGGAGGGCCTTCCGGGGAGCTGTTTTTT
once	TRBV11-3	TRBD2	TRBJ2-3	CASSLQSGRGDTQYF	TGTGCCAGCAGCTTACAAAGCGGGAGAGGAGATACGCAGTATTTT
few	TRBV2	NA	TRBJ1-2	CASRLQGSNYGYTF	TGTGCCAGCAGGCTACAGGGATCTAACTATGGCTACACCTTC
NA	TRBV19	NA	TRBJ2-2	CASSISGAGELFF	TGTGCCAGTAGTATATCCGGGGCCGGGGAGCTGTTTTTT
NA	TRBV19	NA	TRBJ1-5	CASRPPGQLNQPQHF	TGTGCCAGTAGACCTCCCGGACAGTTGAATCAGCCCCAGCATTTT
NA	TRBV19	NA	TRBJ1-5	CASTPYAGAGNSNQPQHF	TGTGCCAGTACCCCATACGCAGGGGCGGGCAATAGCAATCAGCCCCAGCATTTT
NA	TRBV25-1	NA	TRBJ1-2	CASSVSNTGGIYTF	TGTGCCAGCAGTGTCTCAAATACGGGGGGCATCTACACCTTC
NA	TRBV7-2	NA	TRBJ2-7	CASSFGSESSYEQYF	TGTGCCAGCAGCTTCGGGAGCGAGAGCTCCTACGAGCAGTACTTC
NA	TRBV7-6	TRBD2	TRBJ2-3	CASSLRLAGGISNTQYF	TGTGCCAGCAGCTTAAGACTAGCGGGGGGGATATCGAATACGCAGTATTTT
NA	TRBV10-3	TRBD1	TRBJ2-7	CAISEPDRVPREQYF	TGTGCCATCAGTGAGCCTGACAGGGTCCCACGCGAGCAGTACTTC
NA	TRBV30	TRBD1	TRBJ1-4	CAWSVGTVAPPGEKLFF	TGTGCCTGGAGTGTAGGGACAGTCGCTCCTCCGGGAGAAAAACTGTTTTTT
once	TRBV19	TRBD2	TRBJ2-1	CASSTRGLAGGNEQFF	TGTGCCAGTAGTACGAGGGGACTAGCGGGAGGCAATGAGCAGTTCTTC